A single T cell receptor (beta chain) is shown here with its context. Its matching antigen is unknown. The data stem from a study of OX40 agonist ivuxolimab in advanced cancers. For the study at large: Two cutaneous melanoma patients and one hepatocellular carcinoma patient, three in all, had partial responses. Study observations and caveats: By week 6 at 0.1 to 3.0 mg/kg, blood CD4+ and CD8+ T cells had expanded clonally. Antigen specificity was not determined for the expanded peripheral T cells. Relative to CD4+, CD8+ T cells held more expanded clones on average.

The protocol was immunoSEQ multiplex PCR, while the TCRdb copy is restricted to in-frame clones and leaves out a portion. The repertoire holds tens of thousands of clones, with about four fifths as singletons. V lost 1 base and J 0 bases, leaving 7 bases between the germline ends. CDR3 size: 15 residues. In germline, CDR1 is MGHDK, CDR2 SYGVNS. The material sequenced was CD4+ or CD8+ T cells sorted from blood, taken in a trial of the OX40 agonist ivuxolimab. The V gene is TRBV25-1, the J gene TRBJ1-5; D unclear. The sequence was obtained from an adult with an advanced solid tumor such as melanoma, head and neck, liver or kidney cancer. In DNA form, the CDR3 reads TGTGCCAGCAGTGAATGGGGAAATAGCAATCAGCCCCAGCATTTT. This codes for CASSEWGNSNQPQHF.